This T cell receptor (beta chain) was sequenced during a study of technical replicates of blood from several donors. This clone was counted once. The CDR3 length is 13 residues. Trimming stripped 4 bases from V and 5 bases from J, with 11 bases between. The germline gives CDR1 SGHTA, CDR2 FQGNSA. The table came from immunoSEQ multiplex PCR; TCRdb's copy has only in-frame clones and leaves some out. The data contain just over 55,000 clones, about 93% of them singletons. The clonotype originates from a human donor in good health. Some clones in this sample may be carry-over from other donors' samples. V and J are TRBV7-2 and TRBJ1-2, with D perhaps matching TRBD1 (6 bases). Sample: PBMCs. CDR3 amino acids: CASSSTGAYGYTF. DNA for the CDR3: TGTGCCAGCAGCTCGACAGGAGCTTATGGCTACACCTTC.